The entry that follows covers one TCR beta chain sequence. The antigen remains unidentified. The data stem from a study of CXCR3-negative and CXCR3-positive naive CD8 T cells. Findings and caveats of the study: Memory CD8+ cells showed much lower diversity, while both naive subsets were comparably high.

The authors prepared UMI-labeled TRB cDNA libraries by 5' RACE. From the 5' RACE reads, TCRdb lists one entry per CDR3 protein and no DNA. The sample data list approximately 56,000 distinct CDR3 sequences. The sample comprised naive CXCR3- CD8+ T cells from blood. As for subset: CD45RO-CCR7+CD27+CD95- naive CD8+ T cells lacking CXCR3 (TNR3-). This TCR derives from a human donor in good health. Some clones in this sample may be carry-over from other donors' samples.

CDR3 sequence: CASSRDWGSATTGELFF. The J gene is TRBJ2-2, the V gene TRBV14; there is no DNA to check the TCRdb D call of TRBD2. Germline V gene data show CDR1 as SGHDN and CDR2 as FVKESK. The CDR3 consists of 17 residues.